This TCR beta chain appears in the sequencing data of a study of blood T cells in healthy people across ages. The study, taken as a whole, reports: Age advanced and TCR beta diversity per million T cells fell, roughly linearly. With donor CMV status unknown, expanded clonotype changes were possibly confounded. When one million T cells were used, diversity estimates were thought to be underestimates.

The V and J ends lost 5 bases and 3 bases, in that order; junction bases with no gene match: 1. The CDR3 runs 13 residues. This clonotype has a handful of counts. As yet, its antigen is unknown. PCR was performed a second time for 7 to 11 cycles using a sample-barcoded 5' primer and a J-beta primer mix. One entry per CDR3 protein, called by TCRdb with MiXCR from the 5' RACE reads. The profile covers 1.2 million to 1.5 million distinct CDR3 sequences, with roughly 40% appearing a single time and 7.9% taken by the ten largest. Researchers collected around 11 milliliters of peripheral blood from every single donor.

The V gene is TRBV12-3 or TRBV12-4, the J gene TRBJ2-4; 7 bases align to TRBD1. The source is a woman younger than 30 in good health. Source material: blood. Here the CDR3 DNA reads TGTGCCAGCAGTACAGGGGTCAAAAACATTCAGTACTTC. It specifies CASSTGVKNIQYF.